The 15 T cell receptor beta chains given below trace back to one sample, sequenced in a study of T cells in women clearing cervical HPV infection. TCRdb keeps only in-frame clones here, not all; method: immunoSEQ multiplex PCR. In total, the table holds 23,000 or so clones. The sequenced sample consisted of blood buffy coat. These receptors all stem from a woman aged 18-69 years with a cervical HPV16 infection that either progressed to CIN3+ or cleared (not recorded which).

With regard to this clone: Coverage ceases 3 residues before the CDR3 finishes, and the germline J gene fills in the end. The chain combines TRBV28 with TRBJ2-5; TRBD2 aligns across 11 bases. CDR1 and CDR2 from the germline V gene are MDHEN and SYDVKM. The V and J ends lost 3 bases and 6 bases, in that order; junction bases with no gene match: 9. CDR3 size: 16 residues. Partial CDR3 DNA: TGTGCCAGCAGTTTTTTAGGGACTAGCGGTCTCAAGACC. Its protein product is CASSFLGTSGLKT. The complete CDR3 reads CASSFLGTSGLKTQYF. Filled out from reference TRBV28 and TRBJ2-5, the complete variable domain reads DVKVTQSSRYLVKRTGEKVFLECVQDMDHENMFWYRQDPGLGLRLIYFSYDVKMKEKGDIPEGYSVSREKKERFSLILESASTNQTSMYLCASSFLGTSGLKTQYFGPGTRLLVL.

Remarks on this clone: The read falls 3 residues short of the CDR3 end, and the missing part is taken from the germline J gene. The chain recombines TRBV19 with TRBJ1-5, with 8 positions matching TRBD1. Germline V lookup: CDR1 LNHDA, CDR2 SQIVND (reference sequence). The CDR3 runs to 14 residues. V lost 6 bases and J lost 6; bases outside the gene matches: 7. The CDR3 protein is CASSPGTGGQPQHF. The CDR3 bases that were read are TGTGCCAGTAGCCCTGGAACAGGGGGTCAGCCC.

A remark on this clone: The read ends 3 residues before the CDR3 terminus; that terminus is restored from the germline J gene. The V call is TRBV19, the J call TRBJ1-1, with 7 bases that match TRBD1. The CDR3 covers 14 residues. The trim removed 4 bases at V and 4 bases at J, leaving 6 bases unmatched. CDR1 is LNHDA, CDR2 SQIVND, per germline (reference sequence). The CDR3 loop reads CASSTSNRGTEAFF. Incomplete CDR3 DNA: TGTGCCAGTAGTACGAGCAACAGGGGCACTGAA.

As for this clone: Read sequence stops 3 residues before the CDR3 end, and the germline J gene provides the missing end. The gene calls are TRBV5-1 and TRBJ2-1; the match to TRBD2 covers 11 bases. CDR3 length: 14 residues. CDR1 and CDR2 (germline): SGHRS, YFSETQ. V shed 4 bases, J shed 7 bases, and the junction held 4 bases outside the gene matches. CDR3 protein: CASSPTSGMNEQFF. CDR3 DNA, as far as it was read: TGCGCCAGCAGCCCGACTAGCGGGATGAATGAG.

As for this clone: The CDR3 goes on 3 residues after the read ends, and that part is filled in from the germline J gene. The chain has TRBV28 and TRBJ2-5; TRBD2 aligns across 8 bases. Germline-derived CDR1 and CDR2 are MDHEN and SYDVKM. CDR3 length: 15 amino acids. The J segment lost 4 bases and the V segment lost 6 bases, leaving 10 bases of the junction unmatched. CDR3 in amino acids: CASSLLTSERETQYF. The DNA read from the CDR3 is TGTGCCAGCAGCCTTTTGACTAGCGAGCGAGAGACC. The full variable domain, in which reference TRBV28 and TRBJ2-5 provide the parts outside the CDR3, is DVKVTQSSRYLVKRTGEKVFLECVQDMDHENMFWYRQDPGLGLRLIYFSYDVKMKEKGDIPEGYSVSREKKERFSLILESASTNQTSMYLCASSLLTSERETQYFGPGTRLLVL.

In regard to this clone: The read stops 3 residues short of the end of the CDR3; the missing end is completed from the germline J gene. The chain carries TRBV7-6 and TRBJ1-4, with 7 bases identical to TRBD1. CDR1 SGHVS and CDR2 FNYEAQ come from the germline V gene. The length of the CDR3 is 14 residues. J lost 3 bases, V lost 3 bases, and 1 base had no gene match. CDR3 residues: CASSLGTANEKLFF. CDR3 DNA (partial): TGTGCCAGCAGCTTGGGGACAGCTAATGAAAAA.

Of note for this clone: The read terminates 3 residues before the CDR3 end, so the remaining end is supplied by the germline J gene. The chain uses TRBV29-1 and TRBJ2-7; perhaps TRBD1 as D (6 bases). Germline CDR1 is SQVTM and CDR2 is ANQGSEA. Trimming stripped 4 bases from V and 0 bases from J, with 13 bases between. The CDR3 covers 14 residues. This CDR3 reads CSVGGRAPSYEQYF. The part of the CDR3 DNA that was read is TGCAGCGTTGGGGGGCGGGCCCCCTCCTACGAG.

Comment on this clone: The CDR3 goes on 3 residues after the read ends, and that part is filled in from the germline J gene. The chain joins TRBV20-1 to TRBJ2-2; unclear D gene. Germline lookup yields CDR1 DFQATT and CDR2 SNEGSKA (reference sequence). The CDR3 totals 16 residues. Trimming cost V 2 bases and J 1 base, with 14 bases left between them. The DNA read from the CDR3 is TGCAGTGCTAGAAGTCCCCTTAAAGGGAACACCGGGGAG. This gives the protein CSARSPLKGNTGE. The whole CDR3 sequence reads CSARSPLKGNTGELFF.

About this clone itself: Read coverage stops 3 residues before the CDR3 terminus; the germline J gene supplies the remainder. The chain combines TRBV25-1 with TRBJ2-2, with 9 bases aligning to TRBD2. The germline V gene has CDR1 MGHDK and CDR2 SYGVNS. The CDR3 length is 17 residues. V trimming: 4 bases; J trimming: 5 bases; junction bases outside the gene matches: 11. The CDR3 reads CASSGLLAGNPTGELFF. CDR3 DNA, as far as it was read: TGTGCCAGCAGTGGACTTCTAGCGGGAAACCCAACCGGGGAG.

About this clone: The read ends 3 residues before the CDR3 terminus; that terminus is restored from the germline J gene. The V and J genes are TRBV11-1 and TRBJ2-7, with 7 nucleotides matching TRBD2. The CDR3 runs to 15 residues. Trimming removed 5 bases from V and 4 bases from J; junction bases left unmatched: 11. Germline V lookup: CDR1 SGHAT, CDR2 FQDESV (reference sequence). The CDR3 sequence is CASSEGNAGDYEQYF. Incomplete CDR3 DNA: TGTGCCAGCAGCGAGGGCAACGCGGGAGATTACGAG.

Of note for this clone: The read ends 3 residues early relative to the CDR3; the germline J gene fills the gap. The chain carries TRBV12-3 or TRBV12-4 and TRBJ2-7; 11 positions match TRBD1. Unmatched junction bases numbered 3, after V lost 1 base and J lost 4 bases. The CDR3 loop spans 15 amino acids. Here the CDR3 reads CASSLVGQGVYEQYF. Incomplete CDR3 DNA: TGTGCCAGCAGTTTAGTGGGACAGGGGGTATACGAG.

As concerns this clone: The read terminates 3 residues ahead of where the CDR3 ends, so the germline J gene completes it. The chain uses TRBV7-6 and TRBJ2-1; 9 bases map to TRBD2. Germline V lookup: CDR1 SGHVS, CDR2 FNYEAQ. The CDR3 is 12 residues long. V dropped 4 bases and J dropped 9; count of bases not matched to a gene: 1. CDR3 DNA (partial): TGTGCCAGCAGCTCTAGCGGGATTGAG. Its protein is CASSSSGIE. The entire CDR3 reads CASSSSGIEQFF.

Remarks on this clone: Read coverage stops 3 residues before the CDR3 terminus; the germline J gene supplies the remainder. The chain uses TRBV7-2 and TRBJ1-1; tentatively, D is TRBD1 (5 bases). Trimming removed 4 bases from V and 4 bases from J, with 13 bases in between. The germline gives CDR1 SGHTA, CDR2 FQGNSA. CDR3 length: 14 amino acids. CDR3 sequence reads: CASSSMGGTTEAFF. Incomplete CDR3 DNA: TGTGCCAGCAGCTCCATGGGGGGGACCACTGAA.

A note on this clone: The read ends 3 residues before the CDR3 terminus; that terminus is restored from the germline J gene. The gene calls are TRBV5-1 and TRBJ2-7; the match to TRBD1 covers 10 bases. Germline V gives CDR1 SGHRS, CDR2 YFSETQ. With 4 bases clipped from V and 5 bases from J, the junction kept 6 bases outside the gene matches. The CDR3 is 14 amino acids. The sequenced CDR3 bases are TGCGCCAGCAGCGGCGGGACAGGGGAACACGAG. Encoded protein: CASSGGTGEHE. The complete CDR3 sequence is CASSGGTGEHEQYF. Together with reference TRBV5-1 and TRBJ2-7, the CDR3 gives the full variable domain: KAGVTQTPRYLIKTRGQQVTLSCSPISGHRSVSWYQQTPGQGLQFLFEYFSETQRNKGNFPGRFSGRQFSNSRSEMNVSTLELGDSALYLCASSGGTGEHEQYFGPGTRLTVT.

Regarding this clone: The sequence runs out 3 residues before the end of the CDR3; the remainder is reconstructed from the germline J gene. This chain connects TRBV20-1 to TRBJ2-1, with a possible D match to TRBD1 (6 bases). From germline, CDR1 is DFQATT and CDR2 SNEGSKA (reference sequence). Trimming took off 5 bases at V and 9 bases at J, with 20 bases between the two ends. This CDR3 has 14 residues. CDR3 sequence: CSAPERHQGGEQFF. CDR3 bases read: TGCAGTGCTCCCGAACGGCACCAAGGGGGTGAG.